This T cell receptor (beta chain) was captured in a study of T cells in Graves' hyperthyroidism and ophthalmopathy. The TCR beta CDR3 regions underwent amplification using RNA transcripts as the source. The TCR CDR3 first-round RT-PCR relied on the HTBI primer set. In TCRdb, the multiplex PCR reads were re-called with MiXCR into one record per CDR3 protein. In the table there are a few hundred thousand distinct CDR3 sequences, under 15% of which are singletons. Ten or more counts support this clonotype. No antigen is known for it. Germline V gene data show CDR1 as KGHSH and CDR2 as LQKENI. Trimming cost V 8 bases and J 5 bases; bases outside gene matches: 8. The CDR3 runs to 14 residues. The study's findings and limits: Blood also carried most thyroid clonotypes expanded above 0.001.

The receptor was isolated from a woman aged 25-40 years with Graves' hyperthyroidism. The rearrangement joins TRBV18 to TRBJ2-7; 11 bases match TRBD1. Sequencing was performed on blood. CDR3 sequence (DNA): TGTGCCAGCAATCCCGGGACAGGGGGAAACGAGCAGTACTTC. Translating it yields CASNPGTGGNEQYF.